The 11 T cell receptor beta chains below were found in one sample sequenced in a study of shared clonotypes between healthy human individuals. The method was immunoSEQ multiplex PCR; TCRdb's version includes in-frame clones alone and lacks a portion of them. The sample lists more than 2,000,000 clones; about 92% were seen once. Sequencing was performed on naive CD4+ T cells sorted from blood. Subset in this sample: CD45RA+ positively selected. These receptors came from a man aged 18 to 35 in good health.

The J gene is TRBJ2-1, the V gene TRBV7-8, with 7 bases lining up with TRBD1. The CDR3 spans 14 residues. The V gene's germline CDR1 is SGHVS and CDR2 FQNEAQ. The V gene end was trimmed by 8 bases and the J gene end by 3 bases; junction bases not matched to a gene: 7. Written as DNA, the CDR3 is TGTGCCAGCCTCCCGGCAGGGGGCTACAATGAGCAGTTCTTC. Translated: CASLPAGGYNEQFF.

This sequence joins TRBV7-8 and TRBJ2-3, with D tentatively TRBD1 (6 bases). V dropped 5 bases and J dropped 2 bases, with 14 bases sitting between them. This CDR3 has 15 amino acids. In germline, CDR1 is SGHVS, CDR2 FQNEAQ. This CDR3 reads CASSPRDTSTDTQYF. CDR3 nucleotide sequence: TGTGCCAGCAGCCCCCGGGACACTTCCACAGATACGCAGTATTTT.

The chain joins TRBV9 to TRBJ1-2; D possibly corresponds to TRBD1 (5 bases). This CDR3 contains 14 residues. The germline V gene has CDR1 SGDLS and CDR2 YYNGEE. With 0 bases removed from V and 1 base from J, the gap between germline ends came to 7 bases. CDR3 bases: TGTGCCAGCAGCGTAGTGGGGGGTAACTATGGCTACACCTTC. Translated: CASSVVGGNYGYTF.

On this clone: This CDR3 is also generated by other DNA sequences in the sample. This rearrangement joins TRBV30 to TRBJ2-7; TRBD1 might be the D (6 bases). In germline, CDR1 is GTSNPN, CDR2 SVGIG (reference sequence). The CDR3 has 12 residues. Trimming cost V 3 bases and J 6 bases, with 12 bases left between them. The CDR3 spells CAWSATGSEQYF. The CDR3 nucleotides are TGTGCCTGGAGCGCTACAGGGTCCGAGCAGTACTTC.

The chain joins TRBV2 to TRBJ2-5; TRBD1 aligns across 8 bases. The germline CDR1 and CDR2 sequences are SNHLY and FYNNEI. The ends lost 9 bases at V and 1 base at J; junction bases unmatched: 7. The CDR3 has 14 residues. CDR3 nucleotide sequence: TGTGCCAGACCTTGGACAGGGATCCAAGAGACCCAGTACTTC. Translating gives CARPWTGIQETQYF.

The chain links TRBV2 to TRBJ2-3; 15 nucleotides line up with TRBD2. CDR1 and CDR2 from the germline V gene are SNHLY and FYNNEI. Trimming removed 6 bases from V and 0 bases from J; junction bases left unmatched: 7. This CDR3 has 18 residues. This CDR3 reads CASRRGLAGGASTDTQYF. In DNA form, the CDR3 reads TGTGCCAGCAGGAGGGGACTAGCGGGGGGCGCTAGCACAGATACGCAGTATTTT.

V gene TRBV2 combines with J gene TRBJ2-7; weak D call: TRBD2 (6 bases). This CDR3 has 14 residues. The V end was cut by 3 bases, the J end by 2 bases, with 11 bases between. Germline-derived CDR1 and CDR2 are SNHLY and FYNNEI. In nucleotides, the CDR3 is TGTGCCAGCAGTGATCTAGCGTGGACCTACGAGCAGTACTTC. Protein sequence: CASSDLAWTYEQYF.

The chain has TRBV6-5 and TRBJ2-7; 7 nucleotides agree with TRBD1. Unmatched junction bases numbered 6, after V lost 7 bases and J lost 0 bases. This CDR3 comprises 14 residues. CDR1 MNHEY and CDR2 SVGAGI come from the germline V gene. The CDR3 loop is CASNQGQNSYEQYF. As DNA, the CDR3 is TGTGCCAGCAACCAGGGACAGAACTCCTACGAGCAGTACTTC.

The gene calls are TRBV9 and TRBJ2-5; 9 bases align to TRBD2. V was pared by 0 bases and J by 0 bases, with 6 bases of the junction left unmatched. This CDR3 has 17 amino acids. Germline lookup yields CDR1 SGDLS and CDR2 YYNGEE. The CDR3 loop reads CASSVGSGGLYQETQYF. Here the CDR3 DNA reads TGTGCCAGCAGCGTAGGTAGCGGGGGACTGTACCAAGAGACCCAGTACTTC.

The sample holds one count of this clone. The CDR3 sequence: CACPRGGAETQYF. In DNA, the CDR3 is TGTGCCTGCCCAAGGGGGGGCGCGGAGACCCAGTACTTC. The genes are TRBV30 and TRBJ2-5; tentative D call: TRBD2 (7 bases). The CDR3 has 13 residues. Trimming stripped 6 bases from V and 5 bases from J, with 16 bases between. CDR1 and CDR2 (germline): GTSNPN, SVGIG (reference sequence).

The chain employs TRBV7-2 and TRBJ2-2, with D perhaps assigned TRBD1 or TRBD2 (5 bases each). Germline CDR1 and CDR2: SGHTA and FQGNSA. This CDR3 spans 15 amino acids. The V and J ends lost 4 bases and 2 bases respectively, with 11 bases between them. CDR3 residues: CASSSGPKNTGELFF. The CDR3 DNA reads TGTGCCAGCAGCTCGGGACCAAAAAACACCGGGGAGCTGTTTTTT.